The 14 T cell receptor beta chains listed next were all sequenced from one sample in a study of response to subunit inactivated influenza vaccine. TCRdb fed the RT-PCR reads into MiXCR, producing one record per CDR3 protein. The sample has approximately 530,000 distinct CDR3 sequences; 10% to 15% are singletons. Sequenced material: PBMCs from blood, taken 45 days after vaccination. The receptors come from a man aged 45-65 years who received an inactivated influenza vaccine.

This clonotype occurred a few times. DNA of the CDR3: TGTGCCAGCAGCAAAGACAGGATAAGTTCACCCCTCCACTTT. Protein: CASSKDRISSPLHF. The chain couples TRBV12-3 or TRBV12-4 to TRBJ1-6; D might be TRBD1 (6 bases). The CDR3 runs 14 residues. Trimming cost V 6 bases and J 9 bases, with 15 bases left between them.

This clonotype came up a few times. This chain joins TRBV6-5 and TRBJ1-2, with D tentatively TRBD1 (5 bases). This CDR3 spans 13 amino acids. The V and J ends lost 0 bases and 5 bases respectively, with 7 bases between them. Germline V gene sequence: CDR1 MNHEY, CDR2 SVGAGI. CDR3 bases: TGTGCCAGCAGTTACTCAGAGGGGTATGGCTACACCTTC. Residues: CASSYSEGYGYTF.

This clonotype was seen a handful of times. The chain is built from TRBV11-2 and TRBJ1-1; no definite D call. The CDR3 totals 15 residues. Per the germline V gene, CDR1 is SGHAT and CDR2 is FQNNGV. The V end was cut by 5 bases, the J end by 2 bases, with 15 bases between. This chain's CDR3 is CASSPPSGANTEAFF. In DNA, the CDR3 is TGTGCCAGCAGCCCCCCCTCGGGCGCAAACACTGAAGCTTTCTTT.

This clonotype was counted between two and nine times. V is TRBV11-2 and J is TRBJ2-1, with TRBD1 matching over 7 bases. This CDR3 is 16 amino acids long. The germline CDR1 and CDR2 sequences are SGHAT and FQNNGV. J lost 7 bases, V lost 4 bases, and 13 bases had no gene match. CDR3 sequence: CASSYLSATGDNEQFF. The CDR3 nucleotides read TGTGCCAGCAGCTATCTCAGCGCCACAGGGGATAATGAGCAGTTCTTC.

Concerning this clonotype itself: One junction end disagrees with the germline gene, perhaps due to a read error. This chain links TRBV4-2 with TRBJ2-5; D possibly uses TRBD1 or TRBD2 (5 bases each). Germline V gene sequence: CDR1 LGHNA, CDR2 YNFKEQ. The CDR3 loop spans 17 amino acids. CDR3 sequence (DNA): TGTGCCAACAGCCACCTAACCAAGTCAGGGTCGGGGGAGACCCAGTACTTC. Translation: CANSHLTKSGSGETQYF.

The genes are TRBV10-3 and TRBJ2-1, with D perhaps TRBD2 (5 bases). Trimming took 0 bases from V and 4 from J, leaving 13 bases between them. The CDR3 has 16 residues. Germline V gene data show CDR1 as ENHRY and CDR2 as SYGVKD. The CDR3 DNA reads TGTGCCATCAGTGAGTCTGGTCTAGCTCGGTACAATGAGCAGTTCTTC. This codes for CAISESGLARYNEQFF.

This clonotype was observed a few times. The genes are TRBV6-5 and TRBJ1-1; D is ambiguous. The CDR3 length is 17 residues. Germline CDR1 MNHEY, CDR2 SVGAGI. V was pared by 0 bases and J by 6 bases, with 20 bases between. The CDR3 loop reads CASSYSIPGRGKAEAFF. CDR3 in DNA: TGTGCCAGCAGTTACTCGATTCCGGGCCGCGGCAAAGCTGAAGCTTTCTTT.

The chain is built from TRBV27 and TRBJ1-6; D is unclear. Germline CDR1 is MNHEY and CDR2 is SMNVEV (reference sequence). Trimming shortened V by 4 bases and J by 10 bases, and 8 bases separated the two germline ends. CDR3 length: 12 amino acids. CDR3 coding DNA: TGTGCCAGCAGTTCCCGCAGCTCACCCCTCCACTTT. Translated, it gives CASSSRSSPLHF.

V usage is TRBV6-2 or TRBV6-3 and J usage is TRBJ2-7, with TRBD1 identical over 10 bases. The CDR3 spans 15 residues. Germline loops: CDR1 MNHEY, CDR2 SVGEGT. Germline trimming cut 2 bases from V and 5 bases from J; bases unmatched to any gene: 6. The CDR3 reads CASSYGDRGFHEQYF. The DNA for the CDR3 is TGTGCCAGCAGTTACGGGGACAGGGGCTTCCACGAGCAGTACTTC.

This clonotype was seen ten or more times. A read error may produce the germline difference seen at one junction end. This rearrangement joins TRBV5-1 to TRBJ1-1; D unresolved. Germline CDR1 is SGHRS and CDR2 is YFSETQ. The CDR3 extends over 14 amino acids. The CDR3 here is CASSLVSGGTEAFF. The CDR3 DNA sequence: TGTGCCAGCAGCTTGGTGTCCGGCGGCACTGAAGCTTTCTTT.

This clonotype was picked up a small number of times. The V gene is TRBV6-1, the J gene TRBJ2-5; TRBD2 aligns across 9 bases. Germline trimming cut 5 bases from V and 5 bases from J; bases unmatched to any gene: 15. This CDR3 is built from 17 residues. Per germline, CDR1 MNHNS and CDR2 SASEGT. The CDR3 region has the DNA TGTGCCAGCAGTCGACTAGCGGAGAACGACCGTCAGGAGACCCAGTACTTC. Amino acids: CASSRLAENDRQETQYF.

V and J are TRBV4-2 and TRBJ2-7, with D possibly being TRBD2 (5 bases). The CDR3 has 12 residues. The V gene's germline CDR1 is LGHNA and CDR2 YNFKEQ. The V end lost 1 base, the J end lost 6 bases, and 7 bases lay between the germline ends. DNA of the CDR3: TGTGCCAGCAGCCAAGGACGGGGCGAGCAGTACTTC. This encodes CASSQGRGEQYF.

For this clonotype: A read error is possible here, since a much larger clone lies one base away. The V gene is TRBV27, the J gene TRBJ2-1, with TRBD2 matching over 10 bases. Per the germline V gene, CDR1 is MNHEY and CDR2 is SMNVEV (reference sequence). Unmatched junction bases numbered 9, after V lost 6 bases and J lost 7 bases. This CDR3 spans 15 amino acids. The CDR3 loop is CASSVPRLAGNEQFF. For the CDR3, the DNA is TGTGCCAGCAGCGTACCGAGACTAGCGGGTAATGAGCAGTTCTTC.

The V call is TRBV6-5, the J call TRBJ2-3; D not resolved. V lost 4 bases and J lost 4, with 12 bases in between. The CDR3 runs 14 residues. Germline lookup yields CDR1 MNHEY and CDR2 SVGAGI. The CDR3 spells CASSLDFRADTQYF. CDR3 DNA sequence: TGTGCCAGCAGTTTGGATTTTCGCGCAGATACGCAGTATTTT.